The 5 T cell receptor beta chains below all came from one sample that was sequenced in a study of blood T cell repertoires in COVID-19. Sequencing used immunoSEQ multiplex PCR; TCRdb keeps in-frame clones, though not all of them. The table has about 54,000 clones, over 80% seen once; the top ten hold roughly 7%. The sample was peripheral blood. These receptors all stem from a woman aged 55-69 years with active or convalescent COVID-19.

The chain has TRBV30 and TRBJ2-1; 8 bases fit TRBD2. CDR1 GTSNPN and CDR2 SVGIG come from the germline V gene (reference sequence). V lost 5 bases, J lost 8 bases, and 8 bases stayed unmatched. The CDR3 runs 13 residues. CDR3 amino acids: CAWEAGAGHEQFF. The CDR3, as DNA: TGTGCCTGGGAAGCGGGAGCCGGCCATGAGCAGTTCTTC.

The chain is built from TRBV6-5 and TRBJ1-5; the match to TRBD1 covers 7 bases. Germline V gene data show CDR1 as MNHEY and CDR2 as SVGAGI. The CDR3 totals 14 residues. With 7 bases clipped from V and 3 bases from J, the junction kept 6 bases outside the gene matches. CDR3 residues: CASIEDRPNQPQHF. CDR3 coding DNA: TGTGCCAGCATCGAGGACAGGCCCAATCAGCCCCAGCATTTT.

The rearrangement uses TRBV10-3 and TRBJ1-3; tentatively, D is TRBD1 (6 bases). The CDR3 has 12 amino acids. V lost 7 bases to trimming and J lost 7 bases, with 11 bases between them. Germline lookup yields CDR1 ENHRY and CDR2 SYGVKD. The CDR3 here is CAINGQGNTIYF. In DNA form, the CDR3 reads TGTGCCATCAACGGGCAGGGGAACACCATATATTTT.

The genes are TRBV19 and TRBJ2-1, with TRBD2 matching 7 bases. This CDR3 has 16 residues. Germline CDR1 LNHDA, CDR2 SQIVND (reference sequence). V was clipped by 1 base and J by 0 bases; unmatched bases: 3. The CDR3 reads CASSIGWTSSYNEQFF. DNA of the CDR3: TGTGCCAGTAGTATAGGCTGGACTAGCTCCTACAATGAGCAGTTCTTC.

The V and J genes are TRBV7-8 and TRBJ2-7; 7 nucleotides agree with TRBD2. Germline V lookup: CDR1 SGHVS, CDR2 FQNEAQ. The J segment lost 7 bases and the V segment lost 0 bases, leaving 6 bases of the junction unmatched. The CDR3 is 14 residues long. CDR3 DNA: TGTGCCAGCAGCTTAGCGGGGGGGACGAAGGAGCAGTACTTC. Protein sequence: CASSLAGGTKEQYF.